The TCR beta chain described here comes from a study of blood T cell repertoires in COVID-19. The overall study: Acute and convalescent COVID-19 samples came from the United States, Italy and Spain. T cells, B-cell-depleted T cells, or PBMCs provided the cDNA or gDNA that served as material.

Per the authors' pipeline: By means of reference gene primer amplification, nucleated cell counts were estimated. TCRdb's table, derived via immunoSEQ multiplex PCR, lists solely in-frame clones and lacks some. The V and J calls and clone size come from that table; D and trimming were worked out from the DNA. The sample holds approximately 250,000 clones, approximately 86% seen once. Sequencing used peripheral blood. This TCR was recovered from a man younger than 35 with active or convalescent COVID-19.

CDR3 amino acids: CASSLEGRLEAFF. The CDR3 DNA is TGCGCCAGCAGCTTGGAAGGTAGACTAGAAGCTTTCTTT. This sequence joins TRBV5-1 and TRBJ1-1; no firm D call. V lost 0 bases and J 8 bases, leaving 11 bases between the germline ends. The CDR3 has 13 residues. Germline CDR1 and CDR2: SGHRS and YFSETQ.